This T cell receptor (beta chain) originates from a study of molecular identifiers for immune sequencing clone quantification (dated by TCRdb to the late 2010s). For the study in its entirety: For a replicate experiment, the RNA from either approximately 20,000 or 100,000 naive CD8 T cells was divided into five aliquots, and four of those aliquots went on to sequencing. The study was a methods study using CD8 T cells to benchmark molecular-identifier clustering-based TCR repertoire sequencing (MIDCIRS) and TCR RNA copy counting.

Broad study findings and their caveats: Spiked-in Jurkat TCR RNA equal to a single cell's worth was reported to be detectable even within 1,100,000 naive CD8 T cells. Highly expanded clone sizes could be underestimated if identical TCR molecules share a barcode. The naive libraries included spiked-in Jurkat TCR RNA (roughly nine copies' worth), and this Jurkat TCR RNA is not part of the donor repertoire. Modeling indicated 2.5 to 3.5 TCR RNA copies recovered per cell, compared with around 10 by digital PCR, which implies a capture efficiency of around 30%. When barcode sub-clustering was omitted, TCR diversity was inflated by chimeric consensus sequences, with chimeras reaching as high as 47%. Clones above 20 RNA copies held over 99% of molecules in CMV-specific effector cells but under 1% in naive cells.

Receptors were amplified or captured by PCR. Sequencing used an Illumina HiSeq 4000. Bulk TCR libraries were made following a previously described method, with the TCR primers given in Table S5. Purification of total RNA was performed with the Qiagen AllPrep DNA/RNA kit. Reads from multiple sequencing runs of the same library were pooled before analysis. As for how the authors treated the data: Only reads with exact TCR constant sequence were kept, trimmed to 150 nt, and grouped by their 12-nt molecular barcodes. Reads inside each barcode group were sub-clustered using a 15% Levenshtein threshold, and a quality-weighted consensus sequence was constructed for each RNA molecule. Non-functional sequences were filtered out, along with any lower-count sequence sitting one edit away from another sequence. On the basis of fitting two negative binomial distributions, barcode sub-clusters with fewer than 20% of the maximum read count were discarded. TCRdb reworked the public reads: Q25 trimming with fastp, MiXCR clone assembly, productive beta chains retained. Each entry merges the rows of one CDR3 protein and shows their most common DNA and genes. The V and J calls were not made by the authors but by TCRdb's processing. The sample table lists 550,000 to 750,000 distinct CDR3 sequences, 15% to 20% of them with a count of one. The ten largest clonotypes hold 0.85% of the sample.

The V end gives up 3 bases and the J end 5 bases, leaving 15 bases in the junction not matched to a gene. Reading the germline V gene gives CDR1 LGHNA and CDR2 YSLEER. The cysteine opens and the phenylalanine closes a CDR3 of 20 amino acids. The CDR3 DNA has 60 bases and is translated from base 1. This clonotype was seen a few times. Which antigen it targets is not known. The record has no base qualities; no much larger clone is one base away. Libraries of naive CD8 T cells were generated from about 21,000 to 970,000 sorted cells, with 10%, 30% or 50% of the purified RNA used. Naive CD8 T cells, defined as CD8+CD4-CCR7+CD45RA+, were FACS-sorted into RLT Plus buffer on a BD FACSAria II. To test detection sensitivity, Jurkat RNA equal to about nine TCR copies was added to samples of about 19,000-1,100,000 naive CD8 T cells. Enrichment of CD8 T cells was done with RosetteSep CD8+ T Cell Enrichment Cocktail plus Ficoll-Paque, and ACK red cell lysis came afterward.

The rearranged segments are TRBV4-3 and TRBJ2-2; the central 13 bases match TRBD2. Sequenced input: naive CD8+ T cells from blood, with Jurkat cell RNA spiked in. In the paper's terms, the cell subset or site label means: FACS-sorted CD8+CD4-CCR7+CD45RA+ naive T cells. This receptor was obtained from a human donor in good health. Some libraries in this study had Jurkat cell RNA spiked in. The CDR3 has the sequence CASSQAGGGLAGEGTGELFF. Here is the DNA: TGCGCCAGCAGCCAGGCAGGGGGCGGACTAGCGGGAGAGGGAACCGGGGAGCTGTTTTTT.